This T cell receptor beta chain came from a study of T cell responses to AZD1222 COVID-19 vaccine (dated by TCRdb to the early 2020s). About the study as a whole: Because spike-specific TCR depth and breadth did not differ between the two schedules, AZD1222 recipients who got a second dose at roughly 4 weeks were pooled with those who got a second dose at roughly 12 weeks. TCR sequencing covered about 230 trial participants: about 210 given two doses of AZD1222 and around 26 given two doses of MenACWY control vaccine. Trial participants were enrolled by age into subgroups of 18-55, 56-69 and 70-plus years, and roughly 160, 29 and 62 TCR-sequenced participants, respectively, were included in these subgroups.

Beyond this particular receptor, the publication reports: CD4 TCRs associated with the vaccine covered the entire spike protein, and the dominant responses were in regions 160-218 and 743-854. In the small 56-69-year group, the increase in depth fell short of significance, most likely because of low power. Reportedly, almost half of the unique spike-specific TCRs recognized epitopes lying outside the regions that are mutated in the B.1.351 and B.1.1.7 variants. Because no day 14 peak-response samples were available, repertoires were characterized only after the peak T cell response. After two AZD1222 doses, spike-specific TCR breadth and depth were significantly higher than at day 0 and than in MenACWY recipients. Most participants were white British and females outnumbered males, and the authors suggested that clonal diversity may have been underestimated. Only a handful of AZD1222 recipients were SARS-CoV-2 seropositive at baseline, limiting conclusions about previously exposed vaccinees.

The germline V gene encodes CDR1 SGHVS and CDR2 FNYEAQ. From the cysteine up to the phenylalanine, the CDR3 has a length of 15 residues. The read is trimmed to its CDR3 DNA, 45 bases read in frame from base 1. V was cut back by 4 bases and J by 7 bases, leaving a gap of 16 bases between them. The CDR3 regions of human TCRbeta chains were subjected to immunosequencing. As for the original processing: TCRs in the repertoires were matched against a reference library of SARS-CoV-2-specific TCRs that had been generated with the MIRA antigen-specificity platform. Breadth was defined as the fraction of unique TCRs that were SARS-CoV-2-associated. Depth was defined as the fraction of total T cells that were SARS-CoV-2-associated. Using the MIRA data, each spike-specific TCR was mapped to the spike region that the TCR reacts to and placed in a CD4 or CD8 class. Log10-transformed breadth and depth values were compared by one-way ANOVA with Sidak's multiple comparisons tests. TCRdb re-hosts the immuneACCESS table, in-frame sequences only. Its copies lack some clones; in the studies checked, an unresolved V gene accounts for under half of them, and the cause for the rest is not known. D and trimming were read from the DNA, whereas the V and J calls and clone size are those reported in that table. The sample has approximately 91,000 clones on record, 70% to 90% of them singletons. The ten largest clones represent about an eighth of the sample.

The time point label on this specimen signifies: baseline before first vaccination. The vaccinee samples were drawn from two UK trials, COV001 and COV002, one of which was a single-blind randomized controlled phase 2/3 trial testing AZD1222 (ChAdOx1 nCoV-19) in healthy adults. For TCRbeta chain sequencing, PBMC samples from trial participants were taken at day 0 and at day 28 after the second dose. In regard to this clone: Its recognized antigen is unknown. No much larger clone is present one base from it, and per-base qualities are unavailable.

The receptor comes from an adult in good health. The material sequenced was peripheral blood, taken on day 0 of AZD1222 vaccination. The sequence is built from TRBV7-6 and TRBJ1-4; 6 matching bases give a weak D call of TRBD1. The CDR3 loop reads CASSYGQGRGEKLFF. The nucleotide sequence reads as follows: TGTGCCAGCAGCTACGGTCAGGGGCGAGGTGAAAAACTGTTTTTT. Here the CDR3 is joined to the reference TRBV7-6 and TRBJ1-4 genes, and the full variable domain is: GAGVSQSPRYKVTKRGQDVALRCDPISGHVSLYWYRQALGQGPEFLTYFNYEAQQDKSGLPNDRFSAERPEGSISTLTIQRTEQRDSAMYRCASSYGQGRGEKLFFGSGTQLSVL.